The next 23 T cell receptor beta chains were all read from a single sample in a study of shared clonotypes between healthy human individuals. Clones were sequenced by immunoSEQ multiplex PCR, and TCRdb holds only the in-frame ones, with some missing. The repertoire holds 2 million to 3 million clones, with 90% to 95% as singletons. The specimen was naive CD4+ T cells from PBMCs. The sample's subset: CD45RA+ positively selected. Receptors were obtained from a man younger than 30 in good health. Some clones in this sample may be carry-over from other donors' samples.

V gene TRBV27 combines with J gene TRBJ2-7, with TRBD1 matching over 7 bases. The germline V gene has CDR1 MNHEY and CDR2 SMNVEV (reference sequence). CDR3 size: 14 residues. The ends lost 6 bases at V and 3 bases at J; junction bases unmatched: 8. The CDR3 loop is CASSYRGIGYEQYF. CDR3 sequence (DNA): TGTGCCAGCAGCTACAGGGGAATAGGCTACGAGCAGTACTTC.

The chain uses TRBV18 and TRBJ2-3; D gene uncertain. V was trimmed by 0 bases and J by 1 base, leaving 14 bases between them. Per germline, CDR1 KGHSH and CDR2 LQKENI. This CDR3 region has 17 residues. CDR3: CASSPPGKGSGTDTQYF. In DNA, the CDR3 is TGTGCCAGCTCACCACCGGGAAAAGGATCCGGCACAGATACGCAGTATTTT. Full variable domain (rest looked up from reference TRBV18 and TRBJ2-3): NAGVMQNPRHLVRRRGQEARLRCSPMKGHSHVYWYRQLPEEGLKFMVYLQKENIIDESGMPKERFSAEFPKEGPSILRIQQVVRGDSAAYFCASSPPGKGSGTDTQYFGPGTRLTVL.

The gene calls are TRBV28 and TRBJ1-3; no clear D. V was shortened by 2 bases and J by 3 bases, with 11 bases between the two germline ends. This CDR3 has 15 amino acids. Germline loops: CDR1 MDHEN, CDR2 SYDVKM. CDR3 loop: CASSLRGLGGNTIYF. The CDR3 DNA follows: TGTGCCAGCAGTTTACGCGGGCTTGGTGGAAACACCATATATTTT.

The CDR3 DNA is TGTGCCAGCAGCTTAGGGGCAGGGTATGGTCAAGAGACCCAGTACTTC. Amino acid sequence: CASSLGAGYGQETQYF. This chain uses TRBV7-2 with TRBJ2-5; TRBD1 is a possible D gene (5 bases). Germline V gene data show CDR1 as SGHTA and CDR2 as FQGNSA. The V end was cut by 1 base, the J end by 2 bases, with 14 bases between. The CDR3 runs to 16 residues.

The chain carries TRBV29-1 and TRBJ2-3; D is ambiguous. V was cut by 7 bases and J by 2 bases, with 10 bases left in between. CDR3 length: 12 residues. The germline V gene has CDR1 SQVTM and CDR2 ANQGSEA. The CDR3 bases are TGCAGCGCCACAGAGGACACAGATACGCAGTATTTT. It specifies CSATEDTDTQYF.

The chain is built from TRBV11-3 and TRBJ2-5; D not certain. The tail of the sequence fits TRBJ2-7 better, so the J call may be wrong. This CDR3 is built from 13 residues. Germline V gene sequence: CDR1 SGHNT, CDR2 YENEEA. The CDR3 reads CASSLSSSYEQYF. The CDR3, as DNA: TGTGCCAGCAGCTTAAGCTCCAGCTACGAGCAGTACTTC.

The gene calls are TRBV10-3 and TRBJ2-5, with D possibly being TRBD1 (5 bases). Germline CDR1 reads ENHRY; CDR2 reads SYGVKD. V was cut by 6 bases and J by 0 bases, with 11 bases left in between. This CDR3 is built from 14 residues. The CDR3 DNA is TGTGCCATCAGACCCGACAGTAACCAAGAGACCCAGTACTTC. Its translation: CAIRPDSNQETQYF.

The chain is built from TRBV4-1 and TRBJ2-3; perhaps TRBD1 as D (5 bases). V dropped 6 bases and J dropped 11 bases, with 30 bases sitting between them. Germline V gene lookup returns CDR1 MGHRA and CDR2 YSYEKL. The CDR3 spans 17 residues. The CDR3 DNA reads as TGCGCCAGCAGGCCGATTGGTGGCAGGGAAGGTGTCAATAGGCAGTATTTT. Residues: CASRPIGGREGVNRQYF.

In its sample, this clone was seen a few times. The chain couples TRBV6-1 to TRBJ1-5; no firm D call. The V and J ends lost 5 bases and 0 bases respectively, with 5 bases between them. Germline V gene lookup returns CDR1 MNHNS and CDR2 SASEGT. The CDR3 sequence is 13 residues long. In DNA, the CDR3 is TGTGCCAGCAGTCAGTATAGCAATCAGCCCCAGCATTTT. Its protein product is CASSQYSNQPQHF.

The CDR3 loop is CASTASRGAYGYTF. CDR3 in DNA: TGTGCCAGCACCGCCTCAAGAGGGGCCTATGGCTACACCTTC. The chain combines TRBV28 with TRBJ1-2, with D possibly matching TRBD1 (5 bases). The germline CDR1 and CDR2 sequences are MDHEN and SYDVKM. V lost 7 bases to trimming and J lost 4 bases, with 16 bases between them. This CDR3 is 14 amino acids long.

V is TRBV18 and J is TRBJ2-5; tentatively, D is TRBD2 (7 bases). The V and J ends lost 5 bases and 5 bases respectively, with 21 bases between them. The CDR3 totals 16 residues. In germline, CDR1 is KGHSH, CDR2 LQKENI. CDR3 residues: CASSTQAGAPGETQYF. CDR3 bases: TGTGCCAGCTCAACCCAGGCGGGGGCTCCAGGGGAGACCCAGTACTTC.

With respect to this clone: One end of the junction does not line up with germline, which may come from a read error. The gene calls are TRBV6-1 and TRBJ2-2, with D perhaps matching TRBD1 (7 bases). The V gene's germline CDR1 is MNHNS and CDR2 SASEGT. CDR3 length: 14 residues. CDR3 protein: CAGRGASYTGELFF. The CDR3 nucleotides read TGTGCCGGCAGGGGGGCGTCATACACCGGGGAGCTGTTTTTT.

The chain carries TRBV5-1 and TRBJ1-4; D ambiguous. The CDR3 spans 15 residues. With 0 bases removed from V and 0 bases from J, the gap between germline ends came to 6 bases. The germline V gene encodes CDR1 SGHRS and CDR2 YFSETQ. This CDR3 is CASSLGRSTNEKLFF. The CDR3 nucleotides read TGCGCCAGCAGCTTGGGACGGTCAACTAATGAAAAACTGTTTTTT.

V gene TRBV7-3 combines with J gene TRBJ2-1, with 10 positions matching TRBD1. CDR3 length: 15 amino acids. V was pared by 6 bases and J by 5 bases, with 7 bases of the junction left unmatched. Germline CDR1 and CDR2: SGHTA and FQGTGA. DNA for the CDR3: TGTGCCAGCAGTCCCACGGGACAGGGGAACAATGAGCAGTTCTTC. This gives the protein CASSPTGQGNNEQFF.

V is TRBV21-1 and J is TRBJ2-7. TRBV21-1 is a documented pseudogene. This CDR3 spans 13 amino acids. Written as DNA, the CDR3 is TGTGCCAGCAGCAACCCTGAGGGGTACGAGCAGTACTTC. Translated: CASSNPEGYEQYF.

This chain joins TRBV7-3 and TRBJ1-2; weak D call: TRBD1 (5 bases). The CDR3 contains 13 residues. Looked up from germline, CDR1 is SGHTA and CDR2 is FQGTGA. Trimming cost V 8 bases and J 8 bases, with 18 bases left between them. This CDR3 is CASGPLGTSGYTF. For the CDR3, the DNA is TGTGCCAGCGGCCCCCTGGGGACGTCAGGCTACACCTTC.

This chain joins TRBV7-3 and TRBJ2-6, with D perhaps being TRBD1 or TRBD2 (5 bases each). Germline V lookup: CDR1 SGHTA, CDR2 FQGTGA. The CDR3 runs 16 residues. Trimming took off 0 bases at V and 4 bases at J, with 10 bases between the two ends. The chain's CDR3 is CASSLTFREGANVLTF. In nucleotides, the CDR3 is TGTGCCAGCAGCTTAACGTTCAGGGAGGGGGCCAACGTCCTGACTTTC.

The CDR3 spells CAISERAGQNTGELFF. CDR3 coding DNA: TGTGCCATCAGTGAGAGAGCAGGACAGAACACCGGGGAGCTGTTTTTT. The chain links TRBV10-3 to TRBJ2-2, with D perhaps TRBD1 (5 bases). V was trimmed by 2 bases and J by 1 base, leaving 11 bases between them. The CDR3 length is 16 residues. Germline V gene data show CDR1 as ENHRY and CDR2 as SYGVKD.

The chain has TRBV7-7 and TRBJ2-3; no definite D call. V was cut by 5 bases and J by 5 bases, with 11 bases left in between. The CDR3 runs to 13 residues. Germline assignment: CDR1 SSHAT and CDR2 FNYEAQ (reference sequence). CDR3 coding DNA: TGTGCCAGCAGCCGAGACCGAGGAGATACGCAGTATTTT. Translation gives CASSRDRGDTQYF.

This clone was seen more than once but under ten times. CDR3 residues: CASAQPNTEAFF. CDR3 in DNA: TGCGCCAGCGCGCAACCGAACACTGAAGCTTTCTTT. The chain recombines TRBV10-1 with TRBJ1-1, with D unresolved. The CDR3 totals 12 residues. V dropped 8 bases and J dropped 1 base, with 8 bases sitting between them. The germline V gene encodes CDR1 WNHNN and CDR2 SYGVQD (reference sequence).

The V and J genes are TRBV9 and TRBJ2-7; D is possibly TRBD2 (5 bases). The CDR3 extends over 13 amino acids. V lost 0 bases and J lost 4, with 8 bases in between. CDR1 SGDLS and CDR2 YYNGEE come from the germline V gene. The CDR3 coding sequence is TGTGCCAGCAGCGTAGGACTACAATACGAGCAGTACTTC. It specifies CASSVGLQYEQYF. The entire variable domain, with the rest obtained from reference TRBV9 and TRBJ2-7, is as follows: DSGVTQTPKHLITATGQRVTLRCSPRSGDLSVYWYQQSLDQGLQFLIQYYNGEERAKGNILERFSAQQFPDLHSELNLSSLELGDSALYFCASSVGLQYEQYFGPGTRLTVT.

The chain uses TRBV19 and TRBJ1-5; D ambiguous. CDR3 length: 13 amino acids. CDR1 LNHDA and CDR2 SQIVND come from the germline V gene (reference sequence). Trimming pared 0 bases from V and 5 bases from J, leaving 5 bases between. The CDR3 DNA reads as TGTGCCAGTAGTATAGATCAACATCAGCCCCAGCATTTT. Its translation is CASSIDQHQPQHF.

V and J are TRBV27 and TRBJ2-3, with D possibly being TRBD1 or TRBD2 (6 bases each). V lost 10 bases and J 5 bases, leaving 19 bases between the germline ends. Germline assignment: CDR1 MNHEY and CDR2 SMNVEV (reference sequence). There are 14 residues in the CDR3. CDR3 sequence (DNA): TGTGCCACCCCTAGGGGGACTGCCCAAGATACGCAGTATTTT. It is translated as CATPRGTAQDTQYF.